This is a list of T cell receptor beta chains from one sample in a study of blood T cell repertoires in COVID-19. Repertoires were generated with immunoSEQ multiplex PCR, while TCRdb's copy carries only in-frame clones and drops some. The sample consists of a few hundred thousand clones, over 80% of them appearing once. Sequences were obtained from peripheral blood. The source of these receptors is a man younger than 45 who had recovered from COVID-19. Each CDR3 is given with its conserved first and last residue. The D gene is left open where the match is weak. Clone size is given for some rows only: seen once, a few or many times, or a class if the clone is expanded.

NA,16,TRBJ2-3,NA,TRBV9,CASSATGAGITDTQYF,TGTGCCAGCAGCGCGACTGGGGCAGGGATCACAGATACGCAGTATTTT
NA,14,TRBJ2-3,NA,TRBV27,CASRRLGGTDTQYF,TGTGCCAGCCGAAGACTAGGCGGAACAGATACGCAGTATTTT
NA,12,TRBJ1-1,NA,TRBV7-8,CASSLGGPQAFF,TGTGCCAGCAGCTTGGGGGGACCCCAAGCTTTCTTT
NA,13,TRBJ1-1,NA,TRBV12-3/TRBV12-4,CASSSLENTEAFF,TGTGCCAGCAGCAGCCTAGAGAACACTGAAGCTTTCTTT
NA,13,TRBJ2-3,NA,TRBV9,CASSDPYSDTQYF,TGTGCCAGCAGCGACCCCTACTCAGATACGCAGTATTTT
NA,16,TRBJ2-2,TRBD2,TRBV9,CASSTRGGRDTGELFF,TGTGCCAGCAGCACGCGGGGGGGCCGGGACACCGGGGAGCTGTTTTTT
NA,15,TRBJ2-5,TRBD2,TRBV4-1,CASSSAGGPAETQYF,TGCGCCAGCAGCTCTGCGGGGGGGCCGGCAGAGACCCAGTACTTC
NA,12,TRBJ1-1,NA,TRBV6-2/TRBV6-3,CASSYGGARAFF,TGTGCCAGCAGTTACGGGGGGGCTCGAGCTTTCTTT
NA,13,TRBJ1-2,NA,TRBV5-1,CASRLGQSPGYTF,TGCGCCAGCAGGCTTGGACAGAGTCCAGGCTACACCTTC
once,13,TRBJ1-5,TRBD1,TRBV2,CASSPTGGQPQHF,TGTGCCAGCAGCCCGACAGGGGGACAGCCCCAGCATTTT
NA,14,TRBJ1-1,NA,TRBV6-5,CASSSGFMNTEAFF,TGTGCCAGCTCGTCGGGTTTCATGAACACTGAAGCTTTCTTT
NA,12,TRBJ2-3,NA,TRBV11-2,CASSPGRDTQYF,TGTGCCAGCAGCCCTGGGCGAGATACGCAGTATTTT
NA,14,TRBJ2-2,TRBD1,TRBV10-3,CAIRGQGVDGELFF,TGTGCCATCAGGGGACAGGGAGTTGACGGGGAGCTGTTTTTT
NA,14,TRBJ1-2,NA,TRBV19,CASSKWTDSYGHTF,TGTGCCAGTAGTAAGTGGACAGACAGCTATGGCCACACCTTC
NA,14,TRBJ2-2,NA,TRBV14,CASSQIASTGELFF,TGTGCCAGCAGCCAAATAGCGAGCACCGGGGAGCTGTTTTTT
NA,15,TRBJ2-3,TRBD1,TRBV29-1,CSVDRTGGVTDTQYF,TGCAGCGTTGACCGGACAGGGGGGGTCACAGATACGCAGTATTTT
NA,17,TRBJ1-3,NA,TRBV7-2,CASSLRSLGDSGNTIYF,TGTGCCAGCAGCTTACGATCTTTGGGCGACTCTGGAAACACCATATATTTT
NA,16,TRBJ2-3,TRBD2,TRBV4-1,CASSQNSGDSTDTQYF,TGCGCCAGCAGCCAAAACAGCGGGGATAGCACAGATACGCAGTATTTT
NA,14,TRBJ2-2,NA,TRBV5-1,CASSLAGYTGELFF,TGCGCCAGCAGCTTGGCAGGATACACCGGGGAGCTGTTTTTT
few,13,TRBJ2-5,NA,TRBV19,CASRRSVQETQYF,TGTGCCAGTAGGCGCAGCGTCCAAGAGACCCAGTACTTC
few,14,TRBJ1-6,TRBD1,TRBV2,CASSSQGAGTPLHF,TGTGCCAGCAGTTCACAGGGGGCTGGGACACCCCTCCACTTT
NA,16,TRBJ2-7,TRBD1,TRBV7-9,CASSLALTGLPDEQYF,TGTGCCAGCAGCTTAGCCCTGACAGGGTTGCCGGACGAGCAGTACTTC
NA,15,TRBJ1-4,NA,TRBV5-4,CASSLLPGPNEKLFF,TGTGCCAGCAGCTTGTTGCCAGGGCCTAATGAAAAACTGTTTTTT
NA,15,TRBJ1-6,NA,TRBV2,CASSLRQTINSPLHF,TGTGCCAGCAGTTTACGACAGACGATTAATTCACCCCTCCACTTT
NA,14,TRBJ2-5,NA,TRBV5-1,CASSLGRAGETQYF,TGCGCCAGCAGCTTGGGTCGTGCGGGAGAGACCCAGTACTTC
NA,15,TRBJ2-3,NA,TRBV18,CASSPIGVSTDTQYF,TGTGCCAGCTCACCGATCGGTGTGAGCACAGATACGCAGTATTTT
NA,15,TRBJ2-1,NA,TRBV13,CASSFSGRGHNEQFF,TGTGCCAGCAGCTTCTCAGGCAGGGGACACAATGAGCAGTTCTTC
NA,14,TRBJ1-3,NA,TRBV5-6,CASSGEGSGNTIYF,TGTGCCAGCAGTGGTGAGGGCTCTGGAAACACCATATATTTT
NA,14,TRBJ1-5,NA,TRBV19,CASSIVGVHQPQHF,TGTGCCAGTAGTATTGTCGGAGTTCATCAGCCCCAGCATTTT
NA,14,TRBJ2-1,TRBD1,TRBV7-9,CASSLQGADREEFF,TGTGCCAGCAGCTTACAGGGGGCGGACAGGGAGGAGTTCTTC
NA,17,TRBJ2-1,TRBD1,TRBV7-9,CASSLAPRQTGHNEQFF,TGTGCCAGCAGCTTAGCGCCGCGCCAGACAGGGCACAATGAGCAGTTCTTC
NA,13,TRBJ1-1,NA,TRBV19,CASGSVLNTEAFF,TGTGCCAGCGGGTCGGTCCTGAACACTGAAGCTTTCTTT
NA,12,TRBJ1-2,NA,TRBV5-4,CASSLVGAGYTF,TGTGCCAGCAGCTTGGTGGGGGCTGGCTACACCTTC
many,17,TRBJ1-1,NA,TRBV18,CASSPPGSGAGYTEAFF,TGTGCCAGCTCACCACCAGGCTCAGGGGCTGGTTACACTGAAGCTTTCTTT
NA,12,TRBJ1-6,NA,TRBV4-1,CASSQDGVPLHF,TGCGCCAGCAGCCAAGACGGGGTTCCCCTCCACTTT
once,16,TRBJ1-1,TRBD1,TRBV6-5,CASSYDWTGPPTEAFF,TGTGCCAGCAGCTACGACTGGACAGGGCCGCCCACTGAAGCTTTCTTT
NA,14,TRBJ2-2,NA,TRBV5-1,CASTRQSNTGELFF,TGCGCCAGCACAAGACAGTCGAACACCGGGGAGCTGTTTTTT
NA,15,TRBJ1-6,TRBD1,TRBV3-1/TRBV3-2,CASSPDRGPNSPLHF,TGTGCCAGCAGCCCGGACAGGGGGCCTAATTCACCCCTCCACTTT
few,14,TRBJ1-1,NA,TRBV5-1,CASSLKNPQVEAFF,TGCGCCAGCAGCTTGAAAAATCCACAGGTTGAAGCTTTCTTT
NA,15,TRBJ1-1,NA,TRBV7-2,CASSPNREGGTEAFF,TGTGCCAGCAGCCCCAACAGGGAGGGAGGCACTGAAGCTTTCTTT
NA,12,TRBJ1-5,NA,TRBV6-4,CASIARGQPQHF,TGTGCCAGCATCGCCCGCGGTCAGCCCCAGCATTTT
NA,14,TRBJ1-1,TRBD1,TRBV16,CASSQDRSNTEAFF,TGTGCCAGCAGCCAGGACAGGAGTAACACTGAAGCTTTCTTT
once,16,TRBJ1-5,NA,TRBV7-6,CASSLLLSLRNQPQHF,TGTGCCAGCAGCTTACTGCTATCTCTCCGCAATCAGCCCCAGCATTTT
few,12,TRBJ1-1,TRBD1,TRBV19,CAGQGSLAEAFF,TGTGCCGGACAGGGGTCGTTGGCTGAAGCTTTCTTT
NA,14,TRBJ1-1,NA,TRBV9,CASSVAPQNTEAFF,TGTGCCAGCAGCGTAGCCCCCCAGAACACTGAAGCTTTCTTT
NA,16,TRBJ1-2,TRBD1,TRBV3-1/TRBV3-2,CASSQEGYRGNYGYTF,TGTGCCAGCAGCCAAGAGGGGTACAGGGGTAACTATGGCTACACCTTC
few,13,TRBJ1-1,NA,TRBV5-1,CASSYGGFTEAFF,TGCGCCAGCAGCTATGGAGGGTTCACTGAAGCTTTCTTT
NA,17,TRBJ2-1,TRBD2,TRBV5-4,CASSHAPGTSGNNEQFF,TGTGCCAGCAGCCACGCACCCGGGACTAGCGGAAACAATGAGCAGTTCTTC
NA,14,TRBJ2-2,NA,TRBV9,CASSVGGGTGELFF,TGTGCCAGCAGCGTAGGGGGCGGAACCGGGGAGCTGTTTTTT
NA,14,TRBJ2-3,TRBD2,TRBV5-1,CASSAGLAADTQYF,TGCGCCAGCAGCGCCGGACTAGCGGCAGATACGCAGTATTTT
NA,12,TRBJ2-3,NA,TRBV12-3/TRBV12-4,CASSLSTDTQYF,TGTGCCAGCAGCTTGTCCACAGATACGCAGTATTTT
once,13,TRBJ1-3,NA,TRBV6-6,CASSSGAPNTIYF,TGTGCCAGTAGTTCTGGGGCCCCAAACACCATATATTTT
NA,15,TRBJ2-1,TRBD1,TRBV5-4,CASSLVGTGEREQFF,TGTGCCAGCAGCTTGGTCGGGACAGGGGAGAGAGAGCAGTTCTTC
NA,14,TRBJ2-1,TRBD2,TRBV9,CASSVPPGGNEQFF,TGTGCCAGCAGCGTCCCACCGGGGGGGAATGAGCAGTTCTTC
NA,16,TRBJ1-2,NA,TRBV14,CASSQDQPGGYYGYTF,TGTGCCAGCAGCCAAGACCAGCCGGGGGGTTATTATGGCTACACCTTC
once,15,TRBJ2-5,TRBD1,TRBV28,CASSLSLTGQETQYF,TGTGCCAGCAGTTTATCCTTGACAGGGCAAGAGACCCAGTACTTC
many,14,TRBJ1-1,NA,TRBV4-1,CASSQAGGNTEAFF,TGCGCCAGCAGCCAAGCGGGGGGTAACACTGAAGCTTTCTTT